The 13 T cell receptor beta chains below come from one sample, sequenced in a study of post-analysis software for immune sequencing data (dated by TCRdb to 2015 to 2017). These receptors' targets are unknown. Results and caveats for the whole study, not just this receptor: Significantly higher frequencies in patients than in controls were found for a few TRBV segments, including TRBV5-6, TRBV5-1 and TRBV20-1.

Library creation used PCR. TCRdb shows the sequencer as Illumina HiSeq 2500. To reduce PCR and sequencing biases, unique molecular identifiers were built into the TCR beta cDNA libraries. TCRdb trimmed the raw reads at Q25, called clones with MiXCR and kept productive beta chains. Rows with one shared CDR3 protein collapse into an entry with the most common genes and DNA. This sample holds roughly 540,000 distinct CDR3 sequences; approximately 31% were observed only once. Together, the top ten hold approximately 6% of the sample. Sequencing was carried out using blood. The receptor set was obtained from a girl aged 2 to 17 with multiple sclerosis.

In DNA form, the CDR3 reads TGTGCCAGCAGCCAAGGTTTGCGGCAGCAAGCTAACTATGGCTACACCTTC. Protein sequence: CASSQGLRQQANYGYTF. The rearrangement uses TRBV4-2 and TRBJ1-2; no clear D. This CDR3 region has 17 residues. CDR1 and CDR2 from the germline V gene are LGHNA and YNFKEQ. Trimming left V 1 base short and J 0 bases short, with 15 bases between.

This chain's CDR3 is CASSGGLMSSYEQYF. In DNA, the CDR3 is TGTGCCAGCAGTGGGGGACTGATGAGCTCCTACGAGCAGTACTTC. The chain combines TRBV6-1 with TRBJ2-7; D possibly corresponds to TRBD2 (6 bases). The CDR3 is made up of 15 amino acids. CDR1 is MNHNS and CDR2 is SASEGT in the germline V gene. Trimming removed 4 bases from V and 0 bases from J, with 13 bases in between.

This clonotype showed up just once. The junction does not match germline at one end; this may be a read error. The gene calls are TRBV12-3 or TRBV12-4 and TRBJ1-6; the match to TRBD1 covers 7 bases. CDR3 length: 14 amino acids. The CDR3 DNA reads TGTGCCAGCAGTCCCGGGACAGATAATTCACCCCCCCACTTT. The encoded protein is CASSPGTDNSPPHF.

This clonotype was recorded a few times. The V gene is TRBV13, the J gene TRBJ1-2; a possible D gene is TRBD1 (6 bases). There are 16 residues in the CDR3. V dropped 5 bases and J dropped 0 bases, with 16 bases sitting between them. Germline V gives CDR1 PRHDT, CDR2 FYEKMQ (reference sequence). This CDR3 is CASSPDGGSPNYGYTF. In DNA form, the CDR3 reads TGTGCCAGCAGCCCAGACGGGGGCTCGCCTAACTATGGCTACACCTTC. Full variable domain (rest looked up from reference TRBV13 and TRBJ1-2): AAGVIQSPRHLIKEKRETATLKCYPIPRHDTVYWYQQGPGQDPQFLISFYEKMQSDKGSIPDRFSAQQFSDYHSELNMSSLELGDSALYFCASSPDGGSPNYGYTFGSGTRLTVV.

This clonotype was recorded many times. This chain's CDR3 is CSVLQGETQYF. The CDR3 DNA follows: TGCAGCGTTCTTCAGGGAGAGACCCAGTACTTC. V gene TRBV29-1 combines with J gene TRBJ2-5; possible D gene TRBD1, 5 bases. The germline gives CDR1 SQVTM, CDR2 ANQGSEA. The CDR3 covers 11 residues. The germline V and J ends were trimmed by 5 bases and 4 bases, with 8 bases remaining between them.

The J gene is TRBJ1-5, the V gene TRBV7-6; D is perhaps TRBD1 (5 bases). The germline V gene has CDR1 SGHVS and CDR2 FNYEAQ. V shed 3 bases and J shed 9 bases, with 15 bases lying between them. There are 14 residues in the CDR3. CDR3 DNA: TGTGCCAGCAGCTTGGACACGGGTGGATGGCCCCAGCATTTT. Protein product: CASSLDTGGWPQHF.

This clonotype has ten or more counts. The chain employs TRBV7-8 and TRBJ2-5; D is perhaps TRBD2 (5 bases). The germline CDR1 and CDR2 sequences are SGHVS and FQNEAQ. The CDR3 length is 15 residues. V was shortened by 1 base and J by 3 bases, with 12 bases between the two germline ends. CDR3 coding DNA: TGTGCCAGCAGCTTAGTAAGGTCAGCGGAAGAGACCCAGTACTTC. This translates into CASSLVRSAEETQYF. Supplemented by reference TRBV7-8 and TRBJ2-5, the full variable domain reads GAGVSQSPRYKVAKRGQDVALRCDPISGHVSLFWYQQALGQGPEFLTYFQNEAQLDKSGLPSDRFFAERPEGSVSTLKIQRTQQEDSAVYLCASSLVRSAEETQYFGPGTRLLVL.

This clonotype was seen only a few times. The gene calls are TRBV29-1 and TRBJ2-3; D gene unclear. Germline lookup yields CDR1 SQVTM and CDR2 ANQGSEA. The CDR3 sequence is 12 residues long. Trimming took 5 bases from V and 0 from J, leaving 6 bases between them. The CDR3 DNA reads as TGCAGCGTTTCGGACAGCACAGATACGCAGTATTTT. Its translation is CSVSDSTDTQYF.

This clonotype was observed a single time. An end of the junction does not agree with germline; a read error may underlie this. The V call is TRBV6-2 or TRBV6-3, the J call TRBJ1-5, with TRBD1 matching 9 bases. The CDR3 consists of 16 residues. Germline V CDR1 and CDR2: MNHEY, SVGEGT. The CDR3 nucleotides read TGTGCCTGCAGAAAACAGGGGGCGCAGAGCAATCAGCCCCAGCATTTT. This gives the protein CACRKQGAQSNQPQHF.

The chain combines TRBV20-1 with TRBJ2-3; D possibly corresponds to TRBD2 (6 bases). Trimming pared 3 bases from V and 1 base from J, leaving 14 bases between. Germline V lookup: CDR1 DFQATT, CDR2 SNEGSKA (reference sequence). The CDR3 covers 15 residues. Written as DNA, the CDR3 is TGCAGTGCTAGGGTAGCGGAGGCAGGCACAGATACGCAGTATTTT. Protein: CSARVAEAGTDTQYF.

This clonotype was seen a few times. The DNA for the CDR3 is TGTGCCAGCAGCTTGGCCCCGGGGGTCTCCTACGAGCAGTACTTC. Encoded protein: CASSLAPGVSYEQYF. The chain carries TRBV5-5 and TRBJ2-7, with D possibly being TRBD2 (6 bases). CDR1 and CDR2 (germline): SGHKS, YYEKEE (reference sequence). V dropped 0 bases and J dropped 0 bases, with 10 bases sitting between them. CDR3 length: 15 amino acids.

A few counts support this clonotype. The chain employs TRBV12-3 or TRBV12-4 and TRBJ2-1, with TRBD1 as a possible D gene (5 bases). V lost 5 bases and J lost 7, with 12 bases in between. This CDR3 is 13 amino acids long. CDR3 nucleotides: TGTGCCAGCAGTCCGCGAAGGGGAAATGAGCAGTTCTTC. Protein product: CASSPRRGNEQFF.

This clonotype was seen more than once but under ten times. CDR3 in DNA: TGTGCCAGCAGCTTGCGCAGCGGGGCCTACAATGAGCAGTTCTTC. This sequence encodes CASSLRSGAYNEQFF. The V and J genes are TRBV7-9 and TRBJ2-1; 7 bases line up with TRBD2. The V and J ends lost 3 bases and 2 bases, in that order; junction bases with no gene match: 4. This CDR3 is 15 amino acids long. CDR1 SEHNR and CDR2 FQNEAQ come from the germline V gene (reference sequence).